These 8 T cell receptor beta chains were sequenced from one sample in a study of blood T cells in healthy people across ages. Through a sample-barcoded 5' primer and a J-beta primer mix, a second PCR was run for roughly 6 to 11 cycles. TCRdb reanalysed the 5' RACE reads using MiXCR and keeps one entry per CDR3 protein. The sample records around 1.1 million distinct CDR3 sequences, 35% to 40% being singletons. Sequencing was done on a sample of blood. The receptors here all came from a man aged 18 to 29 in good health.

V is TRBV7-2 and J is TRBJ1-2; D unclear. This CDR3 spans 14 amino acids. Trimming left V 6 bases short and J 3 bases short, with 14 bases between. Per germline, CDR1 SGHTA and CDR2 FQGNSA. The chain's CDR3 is CASSSGGVDYGYTF. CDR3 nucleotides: TGTGCCAGCAGTTCGGGCGGGGTGGACTATGGCTACACCTTC.

Here the CDR3 reads CASSQELLADTF. CDR3 sequence (DNA): TGCGCCAGCAGCCAAGAACTGTTGGCCGACACCTTC. The chain links TRBV4-1 to TRBJ1-2; D is uncertain. Germline V gene sequence: CDR1 MGHRA, CDR2 YSYEKL. The CDR3 spans 12 residues. The V gene lost 0 bases and the J gene lost 12 bases, with 11 bases spanning the gap.

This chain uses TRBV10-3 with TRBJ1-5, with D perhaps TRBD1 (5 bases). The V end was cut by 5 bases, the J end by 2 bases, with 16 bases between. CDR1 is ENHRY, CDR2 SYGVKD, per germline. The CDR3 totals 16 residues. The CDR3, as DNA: TGTGCCATCAGTCGAGGGGAATTGAAGGGCAATCAGCCCCAGCATTTT. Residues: CAISRGELKGNQPQHF.

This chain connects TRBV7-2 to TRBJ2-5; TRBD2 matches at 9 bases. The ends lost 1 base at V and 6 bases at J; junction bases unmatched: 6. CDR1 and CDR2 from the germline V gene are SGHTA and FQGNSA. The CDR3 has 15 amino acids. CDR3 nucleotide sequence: TGTGCCAGCAGCTTAGATGCGGGGGGGCTGAAGACCCAGTACTTC. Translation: CASSLDAGGLKTQYF.

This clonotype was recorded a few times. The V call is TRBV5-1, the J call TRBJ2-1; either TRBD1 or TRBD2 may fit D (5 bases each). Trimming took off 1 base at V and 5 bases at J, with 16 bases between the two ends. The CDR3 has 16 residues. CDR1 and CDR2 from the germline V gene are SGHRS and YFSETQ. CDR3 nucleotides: TGCGCCAGCAGCTTGATAAAAGGGACGGTCAACAATGAGCAGTTCTTC. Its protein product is CASSLIKGTVNNEQFF.

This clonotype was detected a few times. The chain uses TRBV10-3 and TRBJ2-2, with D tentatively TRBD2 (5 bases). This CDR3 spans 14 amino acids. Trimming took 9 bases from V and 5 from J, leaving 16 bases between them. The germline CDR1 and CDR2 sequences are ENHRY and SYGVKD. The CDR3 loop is CAMAKFEGTGELFF. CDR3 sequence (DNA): TGTGCCATGGCTAAATTCGAGGGTACCGGGGAGCTGTTTTTT.

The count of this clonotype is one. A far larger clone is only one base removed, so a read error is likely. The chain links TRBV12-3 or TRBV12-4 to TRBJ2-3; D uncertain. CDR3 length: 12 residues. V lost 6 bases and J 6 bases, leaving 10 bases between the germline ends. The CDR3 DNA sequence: TGTGCCAGCAGATTGGTTTCTGATACGCAGTATTTT. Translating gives CASRLVSDTQYF.

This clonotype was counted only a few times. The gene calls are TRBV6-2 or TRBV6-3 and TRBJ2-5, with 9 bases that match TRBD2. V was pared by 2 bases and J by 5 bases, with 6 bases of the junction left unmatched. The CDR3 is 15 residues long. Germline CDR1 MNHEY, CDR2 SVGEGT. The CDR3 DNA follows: TGTGCCAGCAGTTACGGTAGCGGGGGCAGGGAGACCCAGTACTTC. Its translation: CASSYGSGGRETQYF.